The clone carrying this T cell receptor beta chain showed up just a few times. What it binds is not known. The record originates from a study of T-cell memory formation after mild COVID-19. Overall study findings and caveats: Researchers report contracting CD4+ clones mostly in CM and EM, with CD8+ clones in EMRA. Whether day 37 second-wave clones are SARS-CoV-2-specific was not confirmed. CD4/CD8 balance characterized clones contracting day 15 to 85, and CD4+ skew characterized later expanders.

The V end was cut by 1 base, the J end by 4 bases, with 7 bases between. Germline V gene lookup returns CDR1 SEHNR and CDR2 FQNEAQ (reference sequence). The CDR3 contains 13 residues. After 5'RACE with constant-segment primers, TCR alpha and TCR beta cDNA libraries carrying sample barcodes and UMIs were obtained. TCRdb recomputed calls from the 5' RACE reads with MiXCR, one row per CDR3 protein. The sample lists 58,000 or so distinct CDR3 sequences, 25% to 30% occurring once. The rearrangement links TRBV7-9 to TRBJ2-5, with D possibly TRBD2 on 5 matching bases. Source material: PBMCs or a T cell subset sorted from them (not recorded which). This receptor was obtained from a man younger than 35 who had mild COVID-19 (a few samples of this study predate the infection). Cell type and time point are not known. The CDR3 DNA reads as TGTGCCAGCAGCTTAGGAGGGCCAGAGACCCAGTACTTC. It is translated as CASSLGGPETQYF.